Listed below are T cell receptor beta chains from one sample, sequenced in a study of blood T cells in healthy people across ages. TCRdb used MiXCR to reprocess the 5' RACE reads, holding one entry per CDR3 protein. The repertoire consists of about 1,500,000 distinct CDR3 sequences, with approximately 38% occurring once and the leading ten covering roughly 7.9%. Sequenced material: blood. All receptors come from a woman aged 18 to 35 in good health. The CDR3 runs from the conserved cysteine through the conserved F or W. Each record gives: clone size, V gene, J gene, D gene, CDR3 protein, CDR3 DNA. D genes are given only for firm matches. Rows may omit the clone size; those that give it use once, few, many or a size class.

few,TRBV7-2,TRBJ2-2,TRBD2,CASSSGLVPGELFF,TGTGCCAGCAGCTCTGGACTAGTCCCCGGGGAGCTGTTTTTT
-,TRBV27,TRBJ2-1,-,CASSNLITRDNEQFF,TGTGCCAGCAGTAACCTTATCACTAGGGACAATGAGCAGTTCTTC
-,TRBV4-1,TRBJ2-7,-,CASSQAQIPSSYEQYF,TGCGCCAGCAGCCAAGCTCAGATCCCGAGCTCCTACGAGCAGTACTTC
-,TRBV7-9,TRBJ2-1,-,CASSLDGRVNEQFF,TGTGCCAGCAGCTTAGATGGCAGGGTCAATGAGCAGTTCTTC
-,TRBV6-2/TRBV6-3,TRBJ2-1,-,CASRAVGVGYQETQFF,TGTGCCAGCAGGGCTGTGGGGGTGGGCTACCAAGAGACCCAGTTCTTC
-,TRBV18,TRBJ2-1,-,CASSPPSRKGNEQFF,TGTGCCAGCTCACCACCCTCAAGAAAGGGGAATGAGCAGTTCTTC
few,TRBV2,TRBJ1-2,TRBD1,CASSEGFQGARGGYTF,TGTGCCAGCAGTGAAGGTTTTCAGGGGGCGCGCGGTGGCTACACCTTC
few,TRBV3-1,TRBJ1-2,TRBD1,CASSQGAGQLSGYGYTF,TGTGCCAGCAGCCAAGGCGCGGGACAGCTTTCGGGATATGGCTACACCTTC
-,TRBV4-2,TRBJ2-7,TRBD1,CASSSLIGQDSYEQYF,TGTGCCAGCAGCTCCCTAATTGGACAGGACTCCTACGAGCAGTACTTC
few,TRBV7-9,TRBJ1-1,TRBD1,CASSEDRGKGAEAFF,TGTGCCAGCAGCGAGGACAGGGGGAAAGGGGCTGAAGCTTTCTTT
-,TRBV6-5,TRBJ2-1,TRBD2,CASSQFSGGASVEQFF,TGTGCCAGCAGTCAGTTCAGCGGGGGGGCCTCAGTGGAGCAGTTCTTC
few,TRBV20-1,TRBJ2-1,TRBD1,CSARDDRVHRGNEQFF,TGCAGTGCTAGGGACGACAGGGTCCACCGGGGAAATGAGCAGTTCTTC
-,TRBV12-3/TRBV12-4,TRBJ1-5,-,CAGSLVSNQPQHF,TGTGCCGGCAGTTTAGTCTCGAATCAGCCCCAGCATTTT
-,TRBV6-4,TRBJ2-3,-,CASSGSASGAQYF,TGTGCCAGCAGTGGGTCCGCCTCGGGGGCGCAGTATTTT
-,TRBV20-1,TRBJ2-5,-,CSARDEGGETQYF,TGCAGTGCTAGAGATGAAGGAGGGGAGACCCAGTACTTC
-,TRBV27,TRBJ2-7,-,CASSSKAPALNEQYF,TGTGCCAGCAGCTCAAAAGCACCTGCCTTAAACGAGCAGTACTTC
few,TRBV11-1,TRBJ2-7,-,CASSQPRNEQYF,TGTGCCAGCAGCCAGCCCAGGAACGAGCAGTACTTC
-,TRBV11-2,TRBJ2-5,-,CASSLVANRETRYF,TGTGCCAGCAGCTTAGTAGCAAACAGGGAGACCCGGTACTTC
-,TRBV20-1,TRBJ2-7,-,CSARDTGDRDEQYF,TGCAGTGCTAGAGATACGGGGGACCGGGACGAGCAGTACTTC
-,TRBV15,TRBJ1-6,-,CATSPPRGITSPLHF,TGTGCCACCAGCCCCCCACGAGGGATCACTTCACCCCTCCACTTT
-,TRBV9,TRBJ2-3,TRBD2,CASSPRTSGGITDTQYF,TGTGCCAGCAGCCCCCGGACTAGCGGGGGGATTACAGATACGCAGTATTTT
-,TRBV6-1,TRBJ1-2,-,CASAQRQNSFRDYGYTF,TGTGCCAGCGCCCAACGACAGAATTCCTTTCGTGACTATGGCTACACCTTC
-,TRBV7-8,TRBJ2-7,TRBD2,CASSFSGSPPYEQYF,TGTGCCAGCAGCTTCAGCGGGAGCCCGCCCTACGAGCAGTACTTC
-,TRBV6-2/TRBV6-3,TRBJ1-5,-,CASSYPQDWYNNQPQHF,TGTGCCAGCAGTTACCCCCAAGATTGGTACAACAATCAGCCCCAGCATTTT
-,TRBV6-5,TRBJ2-3,-,CASSYARGGADTQYF,TGTGCCAGCAGTTACGCCAGGGGTGGGGCAGATACGCAGTATTTT
-,TRBV20-1,TRBJ2-1,TRBD2,CSAPSTSRETQFF,TGCAGTGCTCCCTCGACTAGCCGGGAGACCCAGTTCTTC
-,TRBV27,TRBJ2-1,-,CASSPRTRPREQFF,TGTGCCAGCAGTCCTCGGACCCGCCCCCGCGAGCAGTTCTTC
-,TRBV20-1,TRBJ2-5,-,CSARSLGLVGNQETQYF,TGCAGTGCTAGATCTCTCGGGCTAGTGGGGAACCAAGAGACCCAGTACTTC
few,TRBV28,TRBJ2-5,-,CASSFGGEQETQYF,TGTGCCAGCAGTTTCGGAGGGGAGCAAGAGACCCAGTACTTC
-,TRBV7-9,TRBJ2-4,-,CASSLEGRSNLNEQYF,TGTGCCAGCAGCCTAGAGGGACGGTCGAATCTCAATGAGCAGTACTTC
-,TRBV9,TRBJ2-7,-,CASSVGLKEEQYF,TGTGCCAGCAGCGTAGGGCTAAAGGAGGAGCAGTACTTC
many,TRBV20-1,TRBJ2-7,-,CSAREGGYEQYF,TGCAGTGCTAGAGAGGGTGGTTACGAGCAGTACTTC